These 3 T cell receptor beta chains originate from one sample sequenced in a study of cytomegalovirus exposure and HLA in healthy donors. PCR amplification relied on 60 Vbeta primers (plus 13 Jbeta primers). Sequencing used immunoSEQ multiplex PCR; TCRdb keeps in-frame clones, though not all of them. This sample's clone table lists roughly 220,000 clones. The sequencing input was PBMCs. Source of these receptors: a girl aged 2 to 9 in good health and CMV-seropositive.

The chain is built from TRBV27 and TRBJ2-7; maybe TRBD1 (6 bases). V was clipped by 10 bases and J by 2 bases, with 9 bases between them. Germline loops: CDR1 MNHEY, CDR2 SMNVEV (reference sequence). The CDR3 contains 11 residues. The chain's CDR3 is CATGQTYEQYF. CDR3 nucleotides: TGTGCCACCGGACAGACCTACGAGCAGTACTTC.

The V call is TRBV7-9, the J call TRBJ1-4; 8 nucleotides match TRBD1. The CDR3 is made up of 19 amino acids. With 5 bases clipped from V and 1 base from J, the junction kept 15 bases outside the gene matches. Germline values: CDR1 SEHNR, CDR2 FQNEAQ (reference sequence). CDR3 in DNA: TGTGCCAGCAGCACAAGGCAGGACAGGGACCATGGAACTAATGAAAAACTGTTTTTT. Protein: CASSTRQDRDHGTNEKLFF.

Comments on this clone: Germline and junction disagree at one end, which may indicate a read error. The chain uses TRBV13 and TRBJ2-1, with 16 bases matching TRBD2. Germline V lookup: CDR1 PRHDT, CDR2 FYEKMQ (reference sequence). The CDR3 loop spans 17 amino acids. The CDR3 sequence: CASSLGTSGRDYNEQFF. The DNA for the CDR3 is TGTGCCAGCAGCCTAGGGACTAGCGGGAGGGATTACAATGAGCAGTTCTTC.